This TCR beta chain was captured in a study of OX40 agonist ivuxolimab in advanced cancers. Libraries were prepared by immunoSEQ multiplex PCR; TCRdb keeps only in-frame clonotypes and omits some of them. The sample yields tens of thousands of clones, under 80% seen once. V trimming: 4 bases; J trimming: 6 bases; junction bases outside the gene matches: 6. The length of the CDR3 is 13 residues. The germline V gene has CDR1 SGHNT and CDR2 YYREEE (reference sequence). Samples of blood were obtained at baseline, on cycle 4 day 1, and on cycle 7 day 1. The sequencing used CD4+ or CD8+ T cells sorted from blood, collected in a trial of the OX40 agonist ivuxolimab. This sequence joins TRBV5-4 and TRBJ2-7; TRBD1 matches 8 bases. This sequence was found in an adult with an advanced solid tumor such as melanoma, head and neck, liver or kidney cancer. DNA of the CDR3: TGTGCCAGCAGCCCGGACAGGGTGCGCGAGCAGTACTTC. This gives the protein CASSPDRVREQYF.